The 27 T cell receptor beta chains presented below share a single source sample, sequenced in a study of Graves' ophthalmopathy and Graves' hyperthyroidism. Scientists amplified the TCR beta CDR3 regions from RNA transcripts. The library came from an HTBI-primed first-round RT-PCR and a second-round multiplex PCR. Each CDR3 protein is one row after TCRdb ran MiXCR on the multiplex PCR reads. The data show 400,000 to 500,000 distinct CDR3 sequences, with 20% to 25% seen just once and roughly 3% held by the top ten. Sequencing used peripheral blood. Every receptor here comes from a woman between 18 and 29 years old with stable Graves' hyperthyroidism.

This clonotype was observed at least ten times. This chain uses TRBV20-1 with TRBJ2-7; unclear D gene. This CDR3 has 15 amino acids. V lost 0 bases, J lost 3 bases, and 15 bases lay in between. The germline V gene encodes CDR1 DFQATT and CDR2 SNEGSKA (reference sequence). The DNA of the CDR3 is TGCAGTGCTAGAGATCCCCTCGGGTTTCGCTACGAGCAGTACTTC. Its protein is CSARDPLGFRYEQYF.

The V and J genes are TRBV27 and TRBJ2-5; D is tentatively TRBD1 or TRBD2 (6 bases each). V was trimmed by 3 bases and J by 4 bases, leaving 12 bases between them. Germline-derived CDR1 and CDR2 are MNHEY and SMNVEV (reference sequence). This CDR3 region has 14 residues. Here the CDR3 DNA reads TGTGCCAGCAGTTTTTTGGGGGGCACAGAGACCCAGTACTTC. Amino acid sequence: CASSFLGGTETQYF.

The V gene is TRBV12-3 or TRBV12-4, the J gene TRBJ1-1; D not certain. CDR3 length: 14 amino acids. V lost 0 bases to trimming and J lost 7 bases, with 12 bases between them. The DNA for the CDR3 is TGTGCCAGCAGTTTAGCCAACAGAAAAGTTGAAGCTTTCTTT. Its translation is CASSLANRKVEAFF.

This clonotype showed up many times. V is TRBV29-1 and J is TRBJ2-5; 7 bases map to TRBD1. Trimming at V came to 0 bases and at J to 5 bases, leaving 12 bases not matched to a gene. CDR1 and CDR2 from the germline V gene are SQVTM and ANQGSEA. The CDR3 extends over 16 amino acids. DNA of the CDR3: TGCAGCGTTGAAGATGGGGGCGACAGGGTGAGGGAGACCCAGTACTTC. Protein: CSVEDGGDRVRETQYF.

This clonotype was seen repeatedly, ten times or more. CDR3 bases: TGCGCCAGCAGCACCACTAGCGGGAGGGTCTACGAGCAGTACTTC. Protein sequence: CASSTTSGRVYEQYF. V usage is TRBV5-1 and J usage is TRBJ2-7; 13 nucleotides agree with TRBD2. Germline lookup yields CDR1 SGHRS and CDR2 YFSETQ. CDR3 size: 15 residues. Trimming removed 4 bases from V and 3 bases from J; junction bases left unmatched: 4.

CDR3 sequence (DNA): TGTGCCAGCAGACAGTCTCTAGCGGGAGGTGGCGAGCAGTACTTC. This gives the protein CASRQSLAGGGEQYF. V usage is TRBV7-2 and J usage is TRBJ2-7; TRBD2 aligns across 11 bases. Germline V gives CDR1 SGHTA, CDR2 FQGNSA. The CDR3 covers 15 residues. The J segment lost 6 bases and the V segment lost 6 bases, leaving 10 bases of the junction unmatched.

This clonotype was found many times. V is TRBV2 and J is TRBJ1-6; D is ambiguous. The CDR3 sequence is 12 residues long. Germline V gene lookup returns CDR1 SNHLY and CDR2 FYNNEI. The V end was cut by 6 bases, the J end by 11 bases, with 11 bases between. The CDR3, as DNA: TGTGCCAGCAGCTCTACCGGAACACCCCTCCACTTT. Protein sequence: CASSSTGTPLHF.

The sample holds a few counts of this clonotype. CDR3 nucleotide sequence: TGCAGCAGTTTTCTAACAGGGGGTTCCACTGAAGCTTTCTTT. Protein product: CSSFLTGGSTEAFF. The rearrangement links TRBV29-1 to TRBJ1-1; 8 bases agree with TRBD1. The CDR3 covers 14 residues. Germline CDR1 SQVTM, CDR2 ANQGSEA. Trimming took 8 bases from V and 4 from J; bases not matched to a gene: 12.

The chain is built from TRBV11-2 and TRBJ1-5; the D is unclear. V lost 0 bases to trimming and J lost 0 bases, with 15 bases between them. CDR3 length equals 18 residues. Germline V gene sequence: CDR1 SGHAT, CDR2 FQNNGV. CDR3 bases: TGTGCCAGCAGCTTAGAGAGTCAGACCCTTTATAGCAATCAGCCCCAGCATTTT. Protein sequence: CASSLESQTLYSNQPQHF.

This clonotype was seen repeatedly, ten times or more. The V call is TRBV6-1, the J call TRBJ2-1, with 11 bases matching TRBD2. CDR1 is MNHNS and CDR2 is SASEGT in the germline V gene. Trimming removed 5 bases from V and 7 bases from J; junction bases left unmatched: 4. The CDR3 extends over 14 amino acids. Here the CDR3 DNA reads TGTGCCAGCAGTCCGGGACTAGCGGTTAATGAGCAGTTCTTC. Its translation is CASSPGLAVNEQFF.

This clonotype was seen ten or more times. J is TRBJ1-3 and V is TRBV5-1, with unresolved D. This CDR3 comprises 14 residues. V lost 4 bases, J lost 4 bases, and 12 bases lay in between. Germline V gives CDR1 SGHRS, CDR2 YFSETQ. CDR3 in DNA: TGCGCCAGCAGCCCGACGGGAAGAGGAAACACCATATATTTT. As protein: CASSPTGRGNTIYF.

This clonotype was seen ten or more times. The chain couples TRBV6-5 to TRBJ2-5; D is perhaps TRBD1 (6 bases). The germline CDR1 and CDR2 sequences are MNHEY and SVGAGI. Between the trimmed V and J ends, which lost 7 bases and 2 bases, there was a span of 14 bases. The CDR3 is 14 amino acids. The CDR3 loop is CASTSWQGQETQYF. The CDR3 DNA reads TGTGCCAGCACTTCGTGGCAGGGGCAAGAGACCCAGTACTTC.

There are many counts of this clonotype. The chain employs TRBV29-1 and TRBJ1-1, with TRBD1 identical over 10 bases. There are 13 residues in the CDR3. The V gene's germline CDR1 is SQVTM and CDR2 ANQGSEA. V was clipped by 7 bases and J by 0 bases; unmatched bases: 2. CDR3 DNA sequence: TGCAGCGCAGGACAGGGGGTGAACACTGAAGCTTTCTTT. It codes for CSAGQGVNTEAFF.

The chain joins TRBV19 to TRBJ1-3; a weak D match, TRBD1 (6 bases). Trimming shortened V by 6 bases and J by 1 base, and 22 bases separated the two germline ends. Germline V lookup: CDR1 LNHDA, CDR2 SQIVND (reference sequence). This CDR3 region has 18 residues. The CDR3 region has the DNA TGTGCCAGTAGGCGCCCCGGGGGCACTCGACGATCTGGAAACACCATATATTTT. Its protein is CASRRPGGTRRSGNTIYF.

This clonotype has a count of ten or more. The chain employs TRBV5-1 and TRBJ2-7; perhaps TRBD1 as D (5 bases). V lost 5 bases, J lost 2 bases, and 11 bases lay in between. The CDR3 contains 13 residues. The germline gives CDR1 SGHRS, CDR2 YFSETQ. The CDR3 here is CASSPQAPYEQYF. CDR3 DNA: TGCGCCAGCAGTCCACAGGCCCCCTACGAGCAGTACTTC. The full variable domain, with the rest looked up from reference TRBV5-1 and TRBJ2-7, is KAGVTQTPRYLIKTRGQQVTLSCSPISGHRSVSWYQQTPGQGLQFLFEYFSETQRNKGNFPGRFSGRQFSNSRSEMNVSTLELGDSALYLCASSPQAPYEQYFGPGTRLTVT.

This clonotype was observed a handful of times. This chain uses TRBV5-1 with TRBJ1-2, with 7 bases lining up with TRBD1. This CDR3 has 13 amino acids. The V gene end was trimmed by 7 bases and the J gene end by 4 bases; junction bases not matched to a gene: 7. CDR1 and CDR2 (germline): SGHRS, YFSETQ. CDR3 DNA: TGCGCCAGCCGGGAGACAGGGTTCTATGGCTACACCTTC. Protein sequence: CASRETGFYGYTF.

Many counts were recorded for this clonotype. The rearrangement links TRBV25-1 to TRBJ2-5, with D possibly matching TRBD1 (6 bases). Between the trimmed V and J ends, which lost 6 bases and 4 bases, there was a span of 15 bases. Germline V gene lookup returns CDR1 MGHDK and CDR2 SYGVNS. This CDR3 has 14 residues. The CDR3 nucleotides read TGTGCCAGCAGGCTAACAGGGTCGTTAGAGACCCAGTACTTC. As protein: CASRLTGSLETQYF. Complete variable domain (other parts from reference TRBV25-1 and TRBJ2-5): EADIYQTPRYLVIGTGKKITLECSQTMGHDKMYWYQQDPGMELHLIHYSYGVNSTEKGDLSSESTVSRIRTEHFPLTLESARPSHTSQYLCASRLTGSLETQYFGPGTRLLVL.

This clonotype was recorded once. The V call is TRBV20-1, the J call TRBJ2-5, with D perhaps TRBD2 (6 bases). V was shortened by 7 bases and J by 5 bases, with 11 bases between the two germline ends. In germline, CDR1 is DFQATT, CDR2 SNEGSKA (reference sequence). This CDR3 has 11 amino acids. CDR3 bases: TGCAGTGTCACCCGGGGGGAGACCCAGTACTTC. Its translation: CSVTRGETQYF.

The DNA for the CDR3 is TGTGCCAGCAGCCGGGGACACTCCTTTACGATTGGAGAGACCCAGTACTTC. Its translation is CASSRGHSFTIGETQYF. This sequence joins TRBV5-4 and TRBJ2-5; a weak D match, TRBD1 (6 bases). CDR1 is SGHNT and CDR2 is YYREEE in the germline V gene (reference sequence). The CDR3 has 17 residues. V lost 4 bases and J lost 4, with 23 bases in between.

The J gene is TRBJ1-6, the V gene TRBV5-1, with D unresolved. The germline gives CDR1 SGHRS, CDR2 YFSETQ. The V end lost 4 bases, the J end lost 1 base, and 15 bases lay between the germline ends. The CDR3 has 17 residues. Written as DNA, the CDR3 is TGCGCCAGCAGCCAGGACCAAATGATGTCCTATAATTCACCCCTCCACTTT. Translating gives CASSQDQMMSYNSPLHF. The full variable domain, with the rest looked up from reference TRBV5-1 and TRBJ1-6, is KAGVTQTPRYLIKTRGQQVTLSCSPISGHRSVSWYQQTPGQGLQFLFEYFSETQRNKGNFPGRFSGRQFSNSRSEMNVSTLELGDSALYLCASSQDQMMSYNSPLHFGNGTRLTVT.

This clonotype was recorded at least ten times. The genes are TRBV6-5 and TRBJ2-7, with 7 positions matching TRBD1. J was trimmed by 5 bases and V by 2 bases; bases with no gene match: 9. Germline V lookup: CDR1 MNHEY, CDR2 SVGAGI. The CDR3 is made up of 15 amino acids. The chain's CDR3 is CASSYRDSGYDEQYF. CDR3 coding DNA: TGTGCCAGCAGTTACCGGGACAGTGGGTACGACGAGCAGTACTTC.

This clonotype was detected many times. This chain joins TRBV20-1 and TRBJ1-3; possible D gene TRBD1, 5 bases. V lost 0 bases, J lost 0 bases, and 21 bases lay in between. CDR3 length equals 19 residues. CDR1 is DFQATT and CDR2 is SNEGSKA in the germline V gene (reference sequence). The CDR3: CSARDWTATGPISGNTIYF. Here the CDR3 DNA reads TGCAGTGCTAGAGATTGGACGGCTACAGGCCCAATCTCTGGAAACACCATATATTTT.

This clonotype has ten or more counts. The gene calls are TRBV11-2 and TRBJ2-2, with D perhaps given as TRBD1 or TRBD2 (6 bases each). This CDR3 has 16 amino acids. Trimming shortened V by 0 bases and J by 6 bases, and 14 bases separated the two germline ends. From germline, CDR1 is SGHAT and CDR2 FQNNGV. Written as DNA, the CDR3 is TGTGCCAGCAGCTTAGATAGCGGTACAGGGTCCGGGGAGCTGTTTTTT. Translation gives CASSLDSGTGSGELFF.

The sample holds many counts of this clonotype. The chain uses TRBV12-3 or TRBV12-4 and TRBJ1-5; D not certain. The V and J ends lost 1 base and 3 bases respectively, with 7 bases between them. This CDR3 is 14 amino acids long. The CDR3 nucleotides read TGTGCCAGCAGTTTAGGGTGGGACAATCAGCCCCAGCATTTT. Translated: CASSLGWDNQPQHF.

The sample holds many counts of this clonotype. This chain links TRBV3-1 with TRBJ2-7, with 7 bases identical to TRBD2. Germline V gives CDR1 LGHDT, CDR2 YNNKEL (reference sequence). V shed 0 bases and J 7 bases; nucleotides not matched to a gene: 9. The CDR3 runs to 15 residues. The CDR3 region is CASSQDRMLAEEQYF. CDR3 bases: TGTGCCAGCAGCCAAGATAGGATGCTAGCGGAAGAGCAGTACTTC.

This chain joins TRBV18 and TRBJ1-5; D not resolved. The V gene's germline CDR1 is KGHSH and CDR2 LQKENI. CDR3 length: 15 amino acids. The V end lost 3 bases, the J end lost 2 bases, and 11 bases lay between the germline ends. As DNA, the CDR3 is TGTGCCAGCTCACCGGAAGTCGGTGGCAATCAGCCCCAGCATTTT. Its translation is CASSPEVGGNQPQHF.

This clonotype was observed many times. This sequence joins TRBV25-1 and TRBJ2-7, with 16 bases lining up with TRBD2. V shed 7 bases, J shed 4 bases, and the junction held 13 bases outside the gene matches. Germline V lookup: CDR1 MGHDK, CDR2 SYGVNS. The CDR3 runs to 18 residues. This chain's CDR3 is CASMEGLAGGSGPYEQYF. CDR3 DNA sequence: TGTGCCAGCATGGAGGGACTAGCGGGAGGGTCGGGTCCTTACGAGCAGTACTTC.